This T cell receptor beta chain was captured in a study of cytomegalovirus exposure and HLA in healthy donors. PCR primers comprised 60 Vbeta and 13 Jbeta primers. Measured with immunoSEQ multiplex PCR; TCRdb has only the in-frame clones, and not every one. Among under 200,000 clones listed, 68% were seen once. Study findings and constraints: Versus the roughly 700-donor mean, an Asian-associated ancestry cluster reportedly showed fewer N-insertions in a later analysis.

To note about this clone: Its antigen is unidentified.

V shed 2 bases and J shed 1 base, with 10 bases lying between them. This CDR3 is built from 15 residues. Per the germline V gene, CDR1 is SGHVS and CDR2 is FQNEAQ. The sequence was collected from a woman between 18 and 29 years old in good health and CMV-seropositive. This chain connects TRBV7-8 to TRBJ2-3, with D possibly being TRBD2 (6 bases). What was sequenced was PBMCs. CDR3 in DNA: TGTGCCAGCAGCTTAATCGGGGGAGGCACAGATACGCAGTATTTT. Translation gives CASSLIGGGTDTQYF.